This note documents a single T cell receptor (beta chain) sequence. The germline gives CDR1 KGHSH, CDR2 LQKENI. This CDR3 spans 15 amino acids. Trimming stripped 3 bases from V and 4 bases from J, with 13 bases between. The libraries were made with immunoSEQ v4. Profiling relied on immunoSEQ multiplex PCR, and the TCRdb table lists in-frame clones only, not all of them. The sample holds a few hundred clones, nearly 95% seen once. The sample comes from a study of T cells in placental villitis. Across the whole study: Two control placentae came from preterm deliveries yet showed no significant pathology.

The rearrangement uses TRBV18 and TRBJ1-5, with D possibly being TRBD1 (5 bases). What was sequenced was placental tissue containing maternal and fetal cells. The sequence was collected from a human donor in good health; the placental T cells may come from both mother and fetus. The CDR3 here is CASSPRGGRNQPQHF. For the CDR3, the DNA is TGTGCCAGCTCACCCCGGGGGGGTAGAAATCAGCCCCAGCATTTT. Based on the CDR3 plus reference TRBV18 and TRBJ1-5, the full variable domain is NAGVMQNPRHLVRRRGQEARLRCSPMKGHSHVYWYRQLPEEGLKFMVYLQKENIIDESGMPKERFSAEFPKEGPSILRIQQVVRGDSAAYFCASSPRGGRNQPQHFGDGTRLSIL.